These T cell receptor beta chains were read from a single sample in a study of blood T cell repertoires in COVID-19. Sequencing used immunoSEQ multiplex PCR; TCRdb keeps in-frame clones, though not all of them. The table shows about 200,000 clones, with 80% to 90% occurring only once. The sequencing input was peripheral blood. The source of these receptors is a man aged 55-75 years with acute or convalescent COVID-19. Each CDR3 is given with its conserved first and last residue. Fields, in order: V gene, clone size, J gene, D gene, CDR3 protein, CDR3 DNA. D genes are given only for firm matches. A row's size may be missing; if present it is once, few, many or a size class.

v_call: TRBV7-9
clone_size: .
j_call: TRBJ2-1
d_call: .
cdr3_aa: CASSLDQGEQFF
cdr3_nt: TGTGCCAGCAGCTTAGACCAGGGTGAGCAGTTCTTC

v_call: TRBV24-1
clone_size: .
j_call: TRBJ2-1
d_call: TRBD1
cdr3_aa: CATGGAHNEQFF
cdr3_nt: TGTGCCACAGGGGGCGCCCACAATGAGCAGTTCTTC

v_call: TRBV6-5
clone_size: .
j_call: TRBJ2-1
d_call: TRBD2
cdr3_aa: CASSSSGRPNNEQFF
cdr3_nt: TGTGCCAGCAGTTCTAGCGGGAGGCCCAATAATGAGCAGTTCTTC

v_call: TRBV2
clone_size: .
j_call: TRBJ1-6
d_call: .
cdr3_aa: CASSGGGSSYNSPLHF
cdr3_nt: TGTGCCAGCAGTGGGGGCGGGAGCTCCTATAATTCACCCCTCCACTTT

v_call: TRBV28
clone_size: .
j_call: TRBJ2-2
d_call: TRBD2
cdr3_aa: CASSTGGAGELFF
cdr3_nt: TGTGCCAGCAGCACCGGGGGGGCCGGGGAGCTGTTTTTT

v_call: TRBV19
clone_size: .
j_call: TRBJ2-3
d_call: .
cdr3_aa: CASISSDRTDTQYF
cdr3_nt: TGTGCCAGTATTTCTTCGGACAGAACAGATACGCAGTATTTT

v_call: TRBV27
clone_size: .
j_call: TRBJ2-7
d_call: .
cdr3_aa: CASSSPSRGGSHEQYF
cdr3_nt: TGTGCCAGCAGTTCACCCTCGAGAGGTGGGTCCCACGAGCAGTACTTC

v_call: TRBV3-1/TRBV3-2
clone_size: once
j_call: TRBJ1-1
d_call: .
cdr3_aa: CASSQGGSAAYTEAFF
cdr3_nt: TGTGCCAGCAGCCAAGGAGGGAGCGCCGCGTACACTGAAGCTTTCTTT

v_call: TRBV18
clone_size: .
j_call: TRBJ2-5
d_call: .
cdr3_aa: CASSPGLQETQYF
cdr3_nt: TGTGCCAGCTCACCAGGACTTCAAGAGACCCAGTACTTC

v_call: TRBV7-2
clone_size: .
j_call: TRBJ2-5
d_call: .
cdr3_aa: CASSLLSQETQYF
cdr3_nt: TGTGCCAGCAGCCTCCTGTCCCAAGAGACCCAGTACTTC

v_call: TRBV28
clone_size: .
j_call: TRBJ2-7
d_call: TRBD2
cdr3_aa: CASSERTGGSYEQYF
cdr3_nt: TGTGCCAGCAGTGAACGGACGGGGGGTTCCTACGAGCAGTACTTC

v_call: TRBV7-2
clone_size: .
j_call: TRBJ2-7
d_call: .
cdr3_aa: CASSLLLLTYEQYF
cdr3_nt: TGTGCCAGCAGCTTACTACTGCTAACCTACGAGCAGTACTTC

v_call: TRBV5-1
clone_size: .
j_call: TRBJ2-7
d_call: .
cdr3_aa: CASSLGGGQGTYEQYF
cdr3_nt: TGCGCCAGCAGCCTAGGGGGAGGGCAGGGGACCTACGAGCAGTACTTC

v_call: TRBV13
clone_size: .
j_call: TRBJ1-2
d_call: .
cdr3_aa: CASSLTEADYGYTF
cdr3_nt: TGTGCCAGCAGCCTGACCGAGGCGGACTATGGCTACACCTTC

v_call: TRBV28
clone_size: few
j_call: TRBJ2-1
d_call: TRBD1
cdr3_aa: CASSPTGNINNEQFF
cdr3_nt: TGTGCCAGCAGTCCGACAGGGAACATCAACAATGAGCAGTTCTTC

v_call: TRBV6-1
clone_size: .
j_call: TRBJ1-1
d_call: .
cdr3_aa: CASSEEGGRAFF
cdr3_nt: TGTGCCAGCAGTGAAGAGGGGGGGCGTGCTTTCTTT

v_call: TRBV27
clone_size: .
j_call: TRBJ2-7
d_call: .
cdr3_aa: CASSTAYEQYF
cdr3_nt: TGTGCCAGCAGTACTGCCTACGAGCAGTACTTC

v_call: TRBV7-9
clone_size: .
j_call: TRBJ1-6
d_call: .
cdr3_aa: CASREKGDLNSPLHF
cdr3_nt: TGTGCCAGCAGGGAGAAGGGGGACCTAAATTCACCCCTCCACTTT

v_call: TRBV6-2/TRBV6-3
clone_size: .
j_call: TRBJ2-3
d_call: .
cdr3_aa: CASSQAPDTQYF
cdr3_nt: TGTGCCAGCAGCCAAGCCCCAGATACGCAGTATTTT

v_call: TRBV5-1
clone_size: .
j_call: TRBJ1-1
d_call: TRBD1
cdr3_aa: CASSLGDRNTEAFF
cdr3_nt: TGCGCCAGCAGCTTGGGGGACAGGAACACTGAAGCTTTCTTT

v_call: TRBV7-9
clone_size: .
j_call: TRBJ1-1
d_call: TRBD1
cdr3_aa: CASSLMGQGLNTEAFF
cdr3_nt: TGTGCCAGCAGCTTAATGGGACAGGGCCTTAACACTGAAGCTTTCTTT

v_call: TRBV6-2/TRBV6-3
clone_size: once
j_call: TRBJ2-1
d_call: .
cdr3_aa: CASSQMGGHEQFF
cdr3_nt: TGTGCCAGCAGTCAAATGGGAGGCCATGAGCAGTTCTTC

v_call: TRBV2
clone_size: many
j_call: TRBJ2-1
d_call: TRBD2
cdr3_aa: CASSSLAGVDEQFF
cdr3_nt: TGTGCCAGCAGCTCATTAGCGGGAGTGGATGAGCAGTTCTTC

v_call: TRBV18
clone_size: .
j_call: TRBJ1-2
d_call: .
cdr3_aa: CASSPTQETYGYTF
cdr3_nt: TGTGCCAGCTCGCCGACACAGGAAACCTATGGCTACACCTTC

v_call: TRBV5-1
clone_size: .
j_call: TRBJ1-3
d_call: .
cdr3_aa: CASSLVQGRRNTIYF
cdr3_nt: TGCGCCAGCAGCTTGGTTCAGGGGCGGCGAAACACCATATATTTT

v_call: TRBV18
clone_size: .
j_call: TRBJ2-1
d_call: .
cdr3_aa: CASSPFRETQNEQFF
cdr3_nt: TGTGCCAGCTCACCATTCCGGGAGACACAAAATGAGCAGTTCTTC